This T cell receptor (beta chain) came from a study of blood T cells in healthy people across ages (dated by TCRdb to the mid-2010s). General notes on the study: In model experiments, template switching captured roughly one uniquely barcoded TCR beta cDNA molecule for every two T cells. The study analyzed two additional independent replicas of 1 million unique cDNA reads from the same blood draw for two donors, one aged 18 to 30 and one aged 80 or older. Using deep sequencing normalized with unique cDNA molecular identifiers, the study measured how TCR beta repertoire diversity changes with age. The donors were split into four age groups: young (average around 15 years), middle-aged (39), aged (roughly 68) and long-lived (approximately 80). To avoid experimental bias, donors of different ages were spread randomly across the sequencing lanes. The paper as a whole reports these results and caveats: Compared with the aged group, the long-lived group had more naive CD4+ T cells, fewer expanded clones and increased TCR diversity, suggesting age selection. As age increased, observed TCR beta diversity per million T cells dropped in a roughly linear way, and a significant reduction was already evident by age approximately 40. A strong correlation was found between observed TCR beta diversity and the percentage of naive T cells measured by flow cytometry. Total diversity estimates from one million sequenced T cells were considered lower bounds and underestimates. Conclusive comparison of naive and antigen-experienced compartments was prevented by the profiling of bulk unsorted PBMCs. Because the CMV infection status of the donors was unknown, age-related changes in expanded clonotypes may potentially have been confounded.

Systemically healthy Caucasian individuals from Russia, 35 to 40 in total and aged roughly 6 to 100 years, were included as donors. Each donor gave around 9 milliliters of peripheral blood, collected into EDTA-treated Vacutainer tubes. Ficoll-Paque density-gradient centrifugation was used to isolate PBMCs, with at least 6 million per sample. Trizol reagent was used to extract total RNA from the PBMCs, yielding at least 6 micrograms per sample. The percentages of naive CD45RAhigh/CD27high T cells were determined by flow cytometry on a PBMC aliquot from every donor. Libraries were built with 5' RACE. The reads were generated on an Illumina HiSeq 2500. A second PCR of about 6 to 12 cycles was performed with a sample-barcoded 5' primer and a J-beta primer mix. Each TCR beta cDNA molecule received a unique molecular identifier from a template-switch 5' adaptor carrying 12 random nucleotides. Each sample yielded at least 2.5 million CDR3-containing paired-end reads. First-strand cDNA synthesis was performed from all RNA using the Mint cDNA synthesis kit, with priming by a TRBC-specific oligonucleotide. After uracil-DNA glycosylase treatment, a first 18-cycle PCR used universal primers M1SS and BC2_uni_R on all cDNA. Processing in the source paper ran as follows. Each sample was normalized by randomly selecting 1 million high-quality reads, each carrying a distinct molecular identifier. Reads with shared molecular identifiers were discarded instead of being binned into consensus sequences. CDR3 identification, clonotype clustering and error correction used MiTCR with a Q25 quality threshold and the strictest error-elimination algorithm. A nonparametric unseen species model using Euler transformation provided a lower-bound estimate of total TCR beta diversity. TCRdb took the public reads, trimmed them with fastp at Q25, ran MiXCR for clone calling and kept in-frame beta chains. Here each entry gathers all rows of one CDR3 protein and keeps the most common genes and DNA. TCRdb's processing, not the study's, gives the V and J calls here. Across this sample there are about 800,000 distinct CDR3 sequences, with about three fifths seen only once. Clones ranked in the top ten supply roughly 22% of the sample.

This clonotype has a handful of counts. Its binding antigen is unknown. The sample holds no much larger clone one base away, and base qualities are not on file. The sequence came from a man younger than 45 in good health. Sequencing used blood.

The nucleotide sequence reads as follows: TGCGCCAGCAGCCGAGGGGGCTTAATTGGCTCTGGGGCCAACGTCCTGACTTTC. This encodes CASSRGGLIGSGANVLTF. The rearranged chain carries TRBV4-1 and TRBJ2-6; TRBD1 aligns with 7 central bases. CDR1 and CDR2 are drawn from the germline V gene: MGHRA, YSYEKL. Trimming leaves V shorter by 4 bases and J shorter by 0 bases, with the junction holding 9 bases beyond the gene matches. There are 18 amino acids in the CDR3, from cysteine to phenylalanine inclusive. Only the CDR3 DNA is retained, 54 bases long and in frame from the first base.